Listed below are T cell receptor beta chains from one sample, sequenced in a study of blood T cell repertoires in COVID-19. Data came from immunoSEQ multiplex PCR; TCRdb stores just in-frame clones and leaves some out. The sample yields 55,000 to 85,000 clones, 87% seen once. What was sequenced was peripheral blood. The receptors were gathered from a woman younger than 30 with acute or convalescent COVID-19. The CDR3 runs from the conserved cysteine through the conserved F or W. Fields, in order: clone size, D gene, J gene, V gene, CDR3 DNA, CDR3 protein. D genes are given only for firm matches. For some rows the clone size is stated as once, few or many, or as a class when expanded; others skip it.

clone size: -; D gene: TRBD1; J gene: TRBJ2-7; V gene: TRBV2; CDR3 DNA: TGTGCCAGCAGTGGAGGACAGGGTAGCTACGAGCAGTACTTC; CDR3 protein: CASSGGQGSYEQYF
clone size: -; D gene: -; J gene: TRBJ1-5; V gene: TRBV29-1; CDR3 DNA: TGCAGCGTTTGGGCGGGGTTTGGCAATCAGCCCCAGCATTTT; CDR3 protein: CSVWAGFGNQPQHF
clone size: -; D gene: TRBD2; J gene: TRBJ2-7; V gene: TRBV5-4; CDR3 DNA: TGTGCCAGCAGCTCGGGACTAGCGGGAGGGGCCTACGAGCAGTACTTC; CDR3 protein: CASSSGLAGGAYEQYF
clone size: -; D gene: -; J gene: TRBJ2-2; V gene: TRBV15; CDR3 DNA: TGTGCCACCAGCGGTGCCCGCGGCACCGGGGAGCTGTTTTTT; CDR3 protein: CATSGARGTGELFF
clone size: -; D gene: -; J gene: TRBJ2-7; V gene: TRBV15; CDR3 DNA: TGTGCCACCAGCAGACCGGACAGAAGATACGAGCAGTACTTC; CDR3 protein: CATSRPDRRYEQYF
clone size: -; D gene: -; J gene: TRBJ1-5; V gene: TRBV30; CDR3 DNA: TGTGCCTGGAGTGTTGAGGATCAGCCCCAGCATTTT; CDR3 protein: CAWSVEDQPQHF
clone size: -; D gene: -; J gene: TRBJ1-1; V gene: TRBV10-2; CDR3 DNA: TGCGCCAGCAGTGAGCAGGGGAACACTGAAGCTTTCTTT; CDR3 protein: CASSEQGNTEAFF
clone size: -; D gene: -; J gene: TRBJ1-1; V gene: TRBV2; CDR3 DNA: TGTGCCAGCAGGCCACCCTCTTCGGGTGGCACTGAAGCTTTCTTT; CDR3 protein: CASRPPSSGGTEAFF
clone size: once; D gene: -; J gene: TRBJ1-1; V gene: TRBV7-9; CDR3 DNA: TGTGCCAGCAGCCAAACAGGACGGATGAACACTGAAGCTTTCTTT; CDR3 protein: CASSQTGRMNTEAFF
clone size: few; D gene: -; J gene: TRBJ1-1; V gene: TRBV19; CDR3 DNA: TGTGCCAGTAGTATTTGGACATCCACTGAAGCTTTCTTT; CDR3 protein: CASSIWTSTEAFF
clone size: -; D gene: -; J gene: TRBJ1-3; V gene: TRBV7-9; CDR3 DNA: TGTGCCAGCAGCTTAGTTTGGCCAGGGTCTGGAAACACCATATATTTT; CDR3 protein: CASSLVWPGSGNTIYF
clone size: -; D gene: -; J gene: TRBJ2-7; V gene: TRBV10-3; CDR3 DNA: TGTGCCATCAGTGAGAGGGGTTACGAGCAGTACTTC; CDR3 protein: CAISERGYEQYF
clone size: -; D gene: TRBD2; J gene: TRBJ2-5; V gene: TRBV4-2; CDR3 DNA: TGTGCCAGCAGCGACTTGGGGGGGGATCAAGAGACCCAGTACTTC; CDR3 protein: CASSDLGGDQETQYF
clone size: -; D gene: -; J gene: TRBJ2-7; V gene: TRBV5-8; CDR3 DNA: TGTGCCAGCAGCTCCGGTTTCTACGAGCAGTACTTC; CDR3 protein: CASSSGFYEQYF
clone size: -; D gene: TRBD2; J gene: TRBJ2-7; V gene: TRBV10-2; CDR3 DNA: TGCGCCAGCAGTGAGAGGCTAGCGGCATCCTACGAGCAGTACTTC; CDR3 protein: CASSERLAASYEQYF
clone size: -; D gene: -; J gene: TRBJ2-5; V gene: TRBV28; CDR3 DNA: TGTGCCAGCGGACTTGAGGCGGGGAAAAAAGAGACCCAGTACTTC; CDR3 protein: CASGLEAGKKETQYF
clone size: -; D gene: TRBD1; J gene: TRBJ2-4; V gene: TRBV2; CDR3 DNA: TGTGCCAGCAGTGAAGACAGGGGGGACATTCAGTACTTC; CDR3 protein: CASSEDRGDIQYF
clone size: -; D gene: TRBD2; J gene: TRBJ2-1; V gene: TRBV7-2; CDR3 DNA: TGTGCCAGCAGCTTCCCGGGAGGTAACAATGAGCAGTTCTTC; CDR3 protein: CASSFPGGNNEQFF
clone size: -; D gene: -; J gene: TRBJ2-1; V gene: TRBV6-6; CDR3 DNA: TGTGCCAGCAGAAGGGGGAGAGACTACAATGAGCAGTTCTTC; CDR3 protein: CASRRGRDYNEQFF
clone size: -; D gene: -; J gene: TRBJ1-4; V gene: TRBV30; CDR3 DNA: TGTGCCTGGGGGGACGGGGTTAATGAAAAACTGTTTTTT; CDR3 protein: CAWGDGVNEKLFF
clone size: -; D gene: TRBD1; J gene: TRBJ1-2; V gene: TRBV19; CDR3 DNA: TGTGCCAGTAGGGGTACAGGGGTCGGTGGCTACACCTTC; CDR3 protein: CASRGTGVGGYTF
clone size: -; D gene: TRBD2; J gene: TRBJ2-3; V gene: TRBV6-4; CDR3 DNA: TGTGCCAGCAGTGCCACTAGCGGGCATACGCAGTATTTT; CDR3 protein: CASSATSGHTQYF
clone size: -; D gene: -; J gene: TRBJ2-5; V gene: TRBV29-1; CDR3 DNA: TGCAGCGTTGTGGTAGCGCAAGAGACCCAGTACTTC; CDR3 protein: CSVVVAQETQYF
clone size: once; D gene: TRBD2; J gene: TRBJ2-7; V gene: TRBV6-2/TRBV6-3; CDR3 DNA: TGTGCCAGCAGTCCAAGACTAGCGGGGTTATACGAGCAGTACTTC; CDR3 protein: CASSPRLAGLYEQYF
clone size: -; D gene: -; J gene: TRBJ2-7; V gene: TRBV19; CDR3 DNA: TGTGCCAGTAGTATGGGGGCTTCCTACGAGCAGTACTTC; CDR3 protein: CASSMGASYEQYF
clone size: -; D gene: -; J gene: TRBJ1-5; V gene: TRBV28; CDR3 DNA: TGTGCCACCCACCGGGACACGTATAGCAATCAGCCCCAGCATTTT; CDR3 protein: CATHRDTYSNQPQHF
clone size: -; D gene: -; J gene: TRBJ1-2; V gene: TRBV30; CDR3 DNA: TGTGCCGCCTTCAGGGCGTCCTATGGCTACACCTTC; CDR3 protein: CAAFRASYGYTF
clone size: -; D gene: -; J gene: TRBJ1-2; V gene: TRBV28; CDR3 DNA: TGTGCCAGCTCCGAAACTCGTGGCTACACCTTC; CDR3 protein: CASSETRGYTF
clone size: once; D gene: TRBD2; J gene: TRBJ2-1; V gene: TRBV28; CDR3 DNA: TGTGCCAGCAGTTTCCCGACGCTAGCGGGGGGGCACAATGAGCAGTTCTTC; CDR3 protein: CASSFPTLAGGHNEQFF
clone size: -; D gene: TRBD2; J gene: TRBJ2-3; V gene: TRBV18; CDR3 DNA: TGTGCCAGCTCGCAGAACGGACTAGCGGTAGATACGCAGTATTTT; CDR3 protein: CASSQNGLAVDTQYF
clone size: once; D gene: -; J gene: TRBJ2-1; V gene: TRBV7-9; CDR3 DNA: TGTGCCAGCAGCTCTACCGGGTCCCAGTGGAATGGGCAGTTCTTC; CDR3 protein: CASSSTGSQWNGQFF